The 22 T cell receptor beta chains reported below all come from one sample, sequenced in a study of breast tumors, draining lymph nodes, adjacent tissues. TCRdb analysed the multiplex PCR reads with MiXCR anew, one entry per CDR3 protein. The sample lists approximately 230,000 distinct CDR3 sequences; nearly 35% were seen once. Breast cancer patients provided tissue from their axillary draining lymph nodes. Sequencing was done on a sample of axillary lymph node tissue. These receptors were collected from a female donor with breast cancer. Some clones in this sample may be carry-over from other donors' samples.

This chain connects TRBV5-4 to TRBJ2-7; 7 bases line up with TRBD2. Trimming cost V 4 bases and J 0 bases; bases outside gene matches: 4. CDR3 length: 14 residues. The germline V gene encodes CDR1 SGHNT and CDR2 YYREEE (reference sequence). The CDR3 reads CASSEAGVSYEQYF. Here the CDR3 DNA reads TGTGCCAGCAGCGAGGCGGGAGTCTCCTACGAGCAGTACTTC.

This clonotype appeared many times. For the CDR3, the DNA is TGTGCCAGTAGTTTCCGACTGGGTAACCAAGAGACCCAGTACTTC. Amino acids: CASSFRLGNQETQYF. The chain couples TRBV19 to TRBJ2-5; D unclear. CDR3 length equals 15 residues. Trimming took 5 bases from V and 0 from J, leaving 13 bases between them. Germline loops: CDR1 LNHDA, CDR2 SQIVND (reference sequence).

Only a few counts were recorded for this clonotype. This chain links TRBV27 with TRBJ1-6; perhaps TRBD1 as D (5 bases). Germline assignment: CDR1 MNHEY and CDR2 SMNVEV (reference sequence). V shed 5 bases and J shed 9 bases, with 17 bases lying between them. The length of the CDR3 is 15 residues. CDR3 bases: TGTGCCAGCAGTCCCCTCTGGCAGGGAGGTTCACCCCTCCACTTT. Residues: CASSPLWQGGSPLHF.

Of note for this clonotype: With a much larger clone just one base away, this may be a read error. The chain carries TRBV25-1 and TRBJ2-5, with 7 bases identical to TRBD1. Germline V gene lookup returns CDR1 MGHDK and CDR2 SYGVNS. The CDR3 is made up of 14 amino acids. For the CDR3, the DNA is TGTGCCAGCAGTGGACCGGGACAGCAAGAGGCCCAGTACTTC. Translation: CASSGPGQQEAQYF.

Many counts were recorded for this clonotype. This chain links TRBV10-3 with TRBJ1-6; 7 nucleotides agree with TRBD1. This CDR3 comprises 14 residues. Germline V lookup: CDR1 ENHRY, CDR2 SYGVKD. J was trimmed by 10 bases and V by 7 bases; bases with no gene match: 10. In DNA, the CDR3 is TGTGCCATCACTCAGGACAGGTCGGGATCACCCCTCCACTTT. Amino acid sequence: CAITQDRSGSPLHF.

V and J are TRBV2 and TRBJ2-1, with D tentatively TRBD1 or TRBD2 (5 bases each). This CDR3 contains 12 residues. V lost 8 bases and J lost 6, with 11 bases in between. Germline V CDR1 and CDR2: SNHLY, FYNNEI. CDR3 residues: CASLGRGNEQFF. The CDR3 nucleotides read TGTGCCAGCTTGGGACGGGGCAATGAGCAGTTCTTC.

This clonotype appeared many times. The chain couples TRBV7-9 to TRBJ2-1; 8 bases align to TRBD1. J was trimmed by 2 bases and V by 5 bases; bases with no gene match: 2. This CDR3 contains 14 residues. Germline CDR1 reads SEHNR; CDR2 reads FQNEAQ (reference sequence). The CDR3 nucleotides are TGTGCCAGCAGCCAACAGGGGGCCTACAATGAGCAGTTCTTC. It translates to CASSQQGAYNEQFF. The full variable domain, its missing parts supplied by reference TRBV7-9 and TRBJ2-1, is DTGVSQNPRHKITKRGQNVTFRCDPISEHNRLYWYRQTLGQGPEFLTYFQNEAQLEKSRLLSDRFSAERPKGSFSTLEIQRTEQGDSAMYLCASSQQGAYNEQFFGPGTRLTVL.

This clonotype was picked up many times. The chain employs TRBV20-1 and TRBJ2-1; 8 bases match TRBD2. V was pared by 0 bases and J by 10 bases, with 11 bases of the junction left unmatched. There are 15 residues in the CDR3. Germline CDR1 DFQATT, CDR2 SNEGSKA (reference sequence). The CDR3 nucleotides read TGCAGTGCTAGAGATTCGGTCGGAAGCGGGAGCGAGCAGTTCTTC. This sequence encodes CSARDSVGSGSEQFF.

A note on this clonotype: A much larger clone lies a single base off, so this may be a read error. A read error is likely, as this CDR3 ends without the conserved phenylalanine or tryptophan. The chain links TRBV4-3 to TRBJ2-7; 7 bases fit TRBD2. Trimming removed 4 bases from V and 4 bases from J; junction bases left unmatched: 10. Germline CDR1 is LGHNA and CDR2 is YSLEER. CDR3 length: 15 amino acids. The CDR3: CASSPGPAGDYEQYL. CDR3 DNA: TGCGCCAGCAGCCCAGGCCCGGCGGGGGATTACGAGCAGTACCTC.

Details on this clonotype: Just one base apart from a much larger clone, this may be a read error. The chain joins TRBV5-6 to TRBJ1-4; tentative D call: TRBD1 (6 bases). CDR1 is SGHDT, CDR2 YYEEEE, per germline. This CDR3 has 15 residues. The DNA for the CDR3 is TGTGCCAGCAGCTCGGCGGGGGGCTTAAATGAAAAACCGTTTTTT. This gives the protein CASSSAGGLNEKPFF.

This clonotype came up many times. The chain joins TRBV20-1 to TRBJ2-3; TRBD2 matches at 12 bases. V was pared by 2 bases and J by 7 bases, with 4 bases of the junction left unmatched. CDR3 length: 14 amino acids. Germline lookup yields CDR1 DFQATT and CDR2 SNEGSKA (reference sequence). As DNA, the CDR3 is TGCAGTGCTAGAAGGACTAGCGGGGTAAATACGCAGTATTTT. It translates to CSARRTSGVNTQYF.

This clonotype was found a few times. The chain links TRBV2 to TRBJ2-3; 7 bases are shared with TRBD2. The germline gives CDR1 SNHLY, CDR2 FYNNEI. After removal of 7 bases from V and 1 base from J, the junction contained 2 bases not matched to a gene. This CDR3 is built from 13 residues. CDR3 DNA: TGTGCCAGCATGAGCGGGGGCACAGATACGCAGTATTTT. It translates to CASMSGGTDTQYF.

This clonotype was seen repeatedly, ten times or more. This chain joins TRBV2 and TRBJ2-5, with D possibly called TRBD1 or TRBD2 (5 bases each). The CDR3 extends over 14 amino acids. Germline CDR1 and CDR2: SNHLY and FYNNEI. The germline V and J ends were trimmed by 3 bases and 3 bases, with 11 bases remaining between them. The CDR3, as DNA: TGTGCCAGCAGTGACAGGGAGTGGGAAGAGACCCAGTACTTC. Its protein is CASSDREWEETQYF.

The CDR3 is CASSFGGSSTGELFF. Here the CDR3 DNA reads TGTGCCAGCAGCTTTGGCGGGAGTAGCACCGGGGAGCTGTTTTTT. The chain uses TRBV3-1 and TRBJ2-2; 7 nucleotides line up with TRBD2. This CDR3 has 15 amino acids. The V and J ends lost 5 bases and 4 bases, in that order; junction bases with no gene match: 7. Germline CDR1 and CDR2: LGHDT and YNNKEL (reference sequence).

This clonotype has just a few counts. The rearrangement uses TRBV20-1 and TRBJ1-2, with no clear D. This CDR3 has 14 residues. Germline assignment: CDR1 DFQATT and CDR2 SNEGSKA (reference sequence). V was shortened by 4 bases and J by 0 bases, with 12 bases between the two germline ends. CDR3 amino acids: CSAIFLCANYGYTF. CDR3 nucleotide sequence: TGCAGTGCTATATTCTTATGTGCTAACTATGGCTACACCTTC.

This clonotype was recorded many times. The V gene is TRBV6-4, the J gene TRBJ2-3; 8 nucleotides align to TRBD2. Germline V gene sequence: CDR1 MRHNA, CDR2 SNTAGT. V lost 2 bases to trimming and J lost 6 bases; unmatched junction nucleotides: 7. The CDR3 spans 15 residues. The CDR3 DNA follows: TGTGCCAGCAGTGACAGCGGGAGACCCCAGGATACGCAGTATTTT. Translating gives CASSDSGRPQDTQYF.

This chain joins TRBV5-1 and TRBJ2-5; D is possibly TRBD1 or TRBD2 (5 bases each). The CDR3 is 14 residues long. Germline V CDR1 and CDR2: SGHRS, YFSETQ. V was trimmed by 2 bases and J by 8 bases, leaving 16 bases between them. The CDR3 DNA sequence: TGCGCCAGCAGCTTAAGGCCTCTCGGGGACACCCAGTACTTC. Its translation is CASSLRPLGDTQYF.

V usage is TRBV7-8 and J usage is TRBJ2-5, with TRBD2 as a possible D gene (5 bases). V was clipped by 4 bases and J by 1 base, with 13 bases between them. This CDR3 region has 15 residues. Germline loops: CDR1 SGHVS, CDR2 FQNEAQ. CDR3 nucleotide sequence: TGTGCCAGCAGCTCACGACTAAGTCTCCAAGAGACCCAGTACTTC. Translated, it gives CASSSRLSLQETQYF.

This clonotype was seen at least ten times. The chain uses TRBV20-1 and TRBJ2-2, with D perhaps given as TRBD1 or TRBD2 (5 bases each). From germline, CDR1 is DFQATT and CDR2 SNEGSKA (reference sequence). Between the trimmed V and J ends, which lost 0 bases and 2 bases, there was a span of 13 bases. This CDR3 has 16 residues. Written as DNA, the CDR3 is TGCAGTGCTAGAGAGCCTCGGGACGGAAACACCGGGGAGCTGTTTTTT. It yields the protein CSAREPRDGNTGELFF.

To note about this clonotype: One end of the junction does not line up with germline, which may come from a read error. The chain couples TRBV29-1 to TRBJ1-4, with D unclear. The length of the CDR3 is 11 residues. CDR1 and CDR2 from the germline V gene are SQVTM and ANQGSEA. Here the CDR3 reads CSVSNNEKMFF. CDR3 bases: TGCAGCGTGTCAAATAATGAAAAAATGTTTTTT.

In its sample, this clonotype was seen many times. The J gene is TRBJ2-1, the V gene TRBV20-1, with 13 bases identical to TRBD2. The J segment lost 4 bases and the V segment lost 6 bases, leaving 3 bases of the junction unmatched. The CDR3 has 14 amino acids. Germline V gene data show CDR1 as DFQATT and CDR2 as SNEGSKA (reference sequence). The CDR3 sequence is CSAGLAGPYNEQFF. Written as DNA, the CDR3 is TGCAGTGCGGGACTAGCGGGACCGTACAATGAGCAGTTCTTC.

This clonotype was detected many times. A much more abundant neighbour one base away suggests this may be a read error. V gene TRBV7-7 combines with J gene TRBJ2-1; TRBD1 aligns across 7 bases. Looked up from germline, CDR1 is SSHAT and CDR2 is FNYEAQ (reference sequence). CDR3 length: 13 residues. The CDR3 DNA is TGTGCTAGCAGCTTAAACAGGGGCAATGAGCAGTCCTTC. It codes for CASSLNRGNEQSF.